Following are 26 T cell receptor beta chains from one sample sequenced in a study of T-cell reconstitution after alpha-beta-depleted transplantation in children. Library preparation (for TCRbeta) was performed with unique molecular identifiers. TCRdb passed the PCR reads through MiXCR, listing each CDR3 protein once. The sample has 90,000 to 120,000 distinct CDR3 sequences; about 6% are singletons. The sample consisted of PBMCs, mostly from graft donor cells, taken 360 days after TCRalphabeta/CD19-depleted stem cell transplant. The origin of the receptors is a male patient between 2 and 9 years old who had a stem cell transplant for acute lymphoblastic leukemia, so the T cells may come from the graft donor.

This clonotype was counted ten times or more. V gene TRBV29-1 combines with J gene TRBJ2-7; perhaps TRBD2 as D (6 bases). Looked up from germline, CDR1 is SQVTM and CDR2 is ANQGSEA. The CDR3 spans 12 residues. Trimming took 5 bases from V and 2 from J, leaving 10 bases between them. CDR3 protein: CSVQGGPYEQYF. For the CDR3, the DNA is TGCAGCGTTCAGGGAGGCCCCTACGAGCAGTACTTC.

This clonotype has ten or more counts. The chain is built from TRBV20-1 and TRBJ2-7; possible D gene TRBD2, 6 bases. V lost 3 bases to trimming and J lost 5 bases, with 20 bases between them. Germline loops: CDR1 DFQATT, CDR2 SNEGSKA (reference sequence). The CDR3 has 15 amino acids. CDR3 region: CSASGAGRSENEQYF. CDR3 bases: TGCAGTGCTAGTGGCGCAGGGAGGTCGGAAAACGAGCAGTACTTC.

A few counts support this clonotype. The rearrangement uses TRBV28 and TRBJ2-7, with D tentatively TRBD2 (5 bases). The CDR3 is 11 amino acids. The germline gives CDR1 MDHEN, CDR2 SYDVKM. V was clipped by 7 bases and J by 1 base, with 5 bases between them. The chain's CDR3 is CASTGSYEQYF. CDR3 coding DNA: TGTGCCAGCACGGGGTCCTACGAGCAGTACTTC.

This clonotype came up many times. V is TRBV12-3 or TRBV12-4 and J is TRBJ1-5; D ambiguous. V was clipped by 4 bases and J by 0 bases, with 10 bases between them. CDR3 size: 15 residues. CDR3 in amino acids: CASSYSVNSNQPQHF. As DNA, the CDR3 is TGTGCCAGCAGTTATTCCGTCAATAGCAATCAGCCCCAGCATTTT.

The table lists this clonotype with a count of one. The V gene is TRBV9, the J gene TRBJ2-3; TRBD1 agrees at 7 bases. The CDR3 extends over 15 amino acids. J gave up 4 bases and V 2 bases, and 7 bases lay outside the gene matches. Germline assignment: CDR1 SGDLS and CDR2 YYNGEE. CDR3: CASSVQGDDSDTQYF. DNA of the CDR3: TGTGCCAGCAGCGTTCAGGGGGATGATTCAGATACGCAGTATTTT.

The sample holds a few counts of this clonotype. The V gene is TRBV24-1, the J gene TRBJ2-7; no clear D. This CDR3 comprises 13 residues. V lost 6 bases to trimming and J lost 1 base, with 9 bases between them. Germline CDR1 reads KGHDR; CDR2 reads SFDVKD. The CDR3 region has the DNA TGTGCCACCAGTTTGGGCAAATCCTACGAGCAGTACTTC. Its translation is CATSLGKSYEQYF.

This clonotype was found many times. V gene TRBV3-1 combines with J gene TRBJ1-4, with 8 bases lining up with TRBD1. Losses at the gene ends were 4 bases for V and 2 bases for J; bases not matched to a gene: 3. Germline CDR1 reads LGHDT; CDR2 reads YNNKEL (reference sequence). This CDR3 comprises 15 residues. CDR3 coding DNA: TGTGCCAGCAGCCTCCAGGGGGCCACTAATGAAAAACTGTTTTTT. Its protein is CASSLQGATNEKLFF.

This clonotype was detected ten times or more. The rearrangement links TRBV5-5 to TRBJ2-1, with 16 nucleotides matching TRBD2. The CDR3 is 18 residues long. The V gene end was trimmed by 0 bases and the J gene end by 7 bases; junction bases not matched to a gene: 7. Germline CDR1 SGHKS, CDR2 YYEKEE (reference sequence). CDR3 sequence: CASSLEGLAGGPENEQFF. For the CDR3, the DNA is TGTGCCAGCAGCTTGGAGGGACTAGCGGGGGGGCCCGAAAATGAGCAGTTCTTC.

The chain has TRBV27 and TRBJ2-3, with 9 bases aligning to TRBD2. This CDR3 region has 20 residues. The germline V gene has CDR1 MNHEY and CDR2 SMNVEV (reference sequence). The junction had 23 bases not matched to a gene; V was cut back by 6 bases and J by 4 bases. CDR3 bases: TGTGCCAGCAGCCTTGGAATGCGGGGGGGCCGTAGAGGAGCACCAGATACGCAGTATTTT. As protein: CASSLGMRGGRRGAPDTQYF.

In this sample, this clonotype turned up many times. The chain recombines TRBV7-9 with TRBJ2-7, with TRBD2 identical over 7 bases. The V and J ends lost 5 bases and 2 bases, in that order; junction bases with no gene match: 12. Per germline, CDR1 SEHNR and CDR2 FQNEAQ (reference sequence). The CDR3 consists of 16 residues. The CDR3 reads CASSHHMERGAYEQYF. CDR3 nucleotide sequence: TGTGCCAGCAGCCACCACATGGAGCGGGGAGCCTACGAGCAGTACTTC.

This clonotype was detected ten times or more. V usage is TRBV9 and J usage is TRBJ2-5; TRBD2 aligns across 7 bases. Germline CDR1 and CDR2: SGDLS and YYNGEE. The CDR3 loop spans 19 amino acids. Unmatched junction bases numbered 14, after V lost 0 bases and J lost 0 bases. CDR3 sequence (DNA): TGTGCCAGCAGCGTAGAACGAGGCCGGGACTACCCGTACCAAGAGACCCAGTACTTC. This codes for CASSVERGRDYPYQETQYF.

This clonotype was seen only a few times. The J gene is TRBJ1-2, the V gene TRBV7-2, with TRBD1 matching 7 bases. With 7 bases clipped from V and 4 bases from J, the junction kept 15 bases outside the gene matches. Germline V lookup: CDR1 SGHTA, CDR2 FQGNSA. This CDR3 has 16 residues. CDR3 bases: TGTGCCAGCAACACGGCCGGGACAGCGGCTGGCTATGGCTACACCTTC. It specifies CASNTAGTAAGYGYTF.

This clonotype has at least ten counts. J is TRBJ2-3 and V is TRBV11-2; D might be TRBD2 (5 bases). Between the trimmed V and J ends, which lost 2 bases and 2 bases, there was a span of 11 bases. Germline lookup yields CDR1 SGHAT and CDR2 FQNNGV. The CDR3 runs to 15 residues. Written as DNA, the CDR3 is TGTGCCAGCAGCTTAATCAGCGGACTCACAGATACGCAGTATTTT. This codes for CASSLISGLTDTQYF.

This clonotype was observed many times. V usage is TRBV9 and J usage is TRBJ2-5; 7 nucleotides agree with TRBD2. The CDR3 loop spans 15 amino acids. Germline CDR1 is SGDLS and CDR2 is YYNGEE. The trim removed 0 bases at V and 2 bases at J, leaving 4 bases unmatched. CDR3 residues: CASSVELAAQETQYF. The CDR3 nucleotides are TGTGCCAGCAGCGTAGAGCTAGCGGCGCAAGAGACCCAGTACTTC.

In its sample, this clonotype was seen a few times. The gene calls are TRBV12-3 or TRBV12-4 and TRBJ1-1; D perhaps matches TRBD1 (5 bases). Trimming took off 2 bases at V and 4 bases at J, with 20 bases between the two ends. This CDR3 spans 17 amino acids. The CDR3 bases are TGTGCCAGCAGTTTAAGTATCGGGGCGAGGATGAGCACTGAAGCTTTCTTT. Amino acid sequence: CASSLSIGARMSTEAFF.

The table lists this clonotype with many counts. The V and J genes are TRBV29-1 and TRBJ2-1; 12 bases align to TRBD2. The CDR3 extends over 13 amino acids. The V and J ends lost 7 bases and 9 bases, in that order; junction bases with no gene match: 7. Germline loops: CDR1 SQVTM, CDR2 ANQGSEA. In DNA, the CDR3 is TGCAGCGCTCTAGCGGGAGGGCCAGGTGAGCAGTTCTTC. This encodes CSALAGGPGEQFF.

This clonotype was detected a few times. The chain combines TRBV7-9 with TRBJ2-7; weak D call: TRBD1 (5 bases). In germline, CDR1 is SEHNR, CDR2 FQNEAQ (reference sequence). The CDR3 consists of 15 residues. V was pared by 4 bases and J by 1 base, with 14 bases between. Here the CDR3 DNA reads TGTGCCAGCAGCTCCCTAGGGCCAGGGTCCTACGAGCAGTACTTC. It encodes CASSSLGPGSYEQYF.

A few counts support this clonotype. The chain is built from TRBV15 and TRBJ1-6; no clear D gene. Germline loops: CDR1 LNHNV, CDR2 YYDKDF (reference sequence). The CDR3 contains 16 residues. Trimming pared 6 bases from V and 8 bases from J, leaving 20 bases between. The CDR3 is CATRRELGPRDSPLHF. CDR3 nucleotide sequence: TGTGCCACCAGACGAGAACTTGGGCCCCGGGATTCACCCCTCCACTTT. The complete variable domain, with remaining parts taken from reference TRBV15 and TRBJ1-6, reads DAMVIQNPRYQVTQFGKPVTLSCSQTLNHNVMYWYQQKSSQAPKLLFHYYDKDFNNEADTPDNFQSRRPNTSFCFLDIRSPGLGDTAMYLCATRRELGPRDSPLHFGNGTRLTVT.

This clonotype was seen more than once but under ten times. This sequence joins TRBV9 and TRBJ2-1, with 12 positions matching TRBD2. The germline gives CDR1 SGDLS, CDR2 YYNGEE. The junction had 7 bases not matched to a gene; V was cut back by 2 bases and J by 7 bases. The CDR3 covers 16 residues. The CDR3 bases are TGTGCCAGCAGCGTCATGACTAGCGGGAGAAAGAATGAGCAGTTCTTC. Translating gives CASSVMTSGRKNEQFF.

This clonotype was recorded many times. The genes are TRBV12-5 and TRBJ2-3, with D maybe TRBD2 (5 bases). The CDR3 has 13 residues. V dropped 5 bases and J dropped 9 bases, with 15 bases sitting between them. From germline, CDR1 is LGHNT and CDR2 FRNRAP. The CDR3 sequence is CASGLGPSRTQYF. CDR3 bases: TGTGCTAGTGGTCTAGGACCTAGCAGGACGCAGTATTTT.

This clonotype showed up just a few times. In DNA, the CDR3 is TGTGCCAGCAGTGTGGGCAGGAACCACGAGCAGTACTTC. It specifies CASSVGRNHEQYF. This sequence joins TRBV2 and TRBJ2-7, with unresolved D. The germline V gene has CDR1 SNHLY and CDR2 FYNNEI. The CDR3 covers 13 residues. Trimming took off 4 bases at V and 5 bases at J, with 12 bases between the two ends.

This clonotype was recorded many times. The V gene is TRBV7-3, the J gene TRBJ2-5, with TRBD2 matching over 8 bases. Trimming at V came to 5 bases and at J to 1 base, leaving 6 bases not matched to a gene. CDR1 and CDR2 (germline): SGHTA, FQGTGA. The CDR3 has 15 residues. The CDR3 bases are TGTGCCAGCAGCAGAGGAGCGGGAGTCCAAGAGACCCAGTACTTC. This encodes CASSRGAGVQETQYF.

Ten or more counts support this clonotype. V is TRBV28 and J is TRBJ1-5, with D perhaps matching TRBD1 (5 bases). V shed 6 bases and J shed 3 bases, with 12 bases lying between them. Germline V gene data show CDR1 as MDHEN and CDR2 as SYDVKM. This CDR3 comprises 14 residues. The CDR3 bases are TGTGCCAGCAGCCGGAGAGGGGTCAATCAGCCCCAGCATTTT. Encoded protein: CASSRRGVNQPQHF.

V usage is TRBV6-1 and J usage is TRBJ2-7; D might be TRBD1 (6 bases). This CDR3 is 15 amino acids long. The ends were cut back, 4 bases at V and 2 bases at J, with 15 bases in the middle. CDR1 MNHNS and CDR2 SASEGT come from the germline V gene. The CDR3 loop is CASSARDTVTYEQYF. CDR3 in DNA: TGTGCCAGCAGTGCCCGGGACACTGTAACCTACGAGCAGTACTTC.

This clonotype was seen ten or more times. The CDR3 DNA follows: TGTGCCATCAGTGGGGCTACAGGGGGCCATACCTCCACCTTC. Residues: CAISGATGGHTSTF. The chain has TRBV10-3 and TRBJ1-2, with TRBD1 matching over 9 bases. The J segment lost 13 bases and the V segment lost 4 bases, leaving 13 bases of the junction unmatched. This CDR3 region has 14 residues. Germline V lookup: CDR1 ENHRY, CDR2 SYGVKD.

V usage is TRBV28 and J usage is TRBJ2-1, with no clear D. V shed 1 base and J shed 8 bases, with 6 bases lying between them. CDR3 length: 12 residues. CDR1 and CDR2 from the germline V gene are MDHEN and SYDVKM. The CDR3 DNA sequence: TGTGCCAGCAGTTTATCGTCGGATGAGCAGTTCTTC. It encodes CASSLSSDEQFF.